Presented here are 25 T cell receptor beta chains from one specimen sequenced in a study of blood T cell repertoires in COVID-19. TCRdb's copy holds only in-frame clones and misses some; the assay was immunoSEQ multiplex PCR. The sample has under 200,000 clones; about four fifths are singletons. The sequenced material came from PBMCs or T cells enriched from blood (not recorded which). The receptor set was obtained from a woman between 55 and 75 years old who had recovered from COVID-19.

V gene TRBV4-2 combines with J gene TRBJ1-1; 9 bases map to TRBD1. Germline loops: CDR1 LGHNA, CDR2 YNFKEQ. The V gene end was trimmed by 2 bases and the J gene end by 11 bases; junction bases not matched to a gene: 15. The CDR3 runs to 16 residues. As DNA, the CDR3 is TGTGCCAGCAGCCAAACGATCCGGGACAGGGTTCTCGAGGCTTTCTTT. Encoded protein: CASSQTIRDRVLEAFF.

V gene TRBV9 combines with J gene TRBJ2-5, with a possible D match to TRBD1 (5 bases). The V gene lost 7 bases and the J gene lost 0 bases, with 7 bases spanning the gap. CDR1 is SGDLS, CDR2 YYNGEE, per germline. This CDR3 has 12 amino acids. The CDR3 reads CASGRDQETQYF. The CDR3 nucleotides are TGTGCCAGCGGCAGGGACCAAGAGACCCAGTACTTC.

The chain recombines TRBV5-4 with TRBJ2-1; maybe TRBD2 (6 bases). The CDR3 has 16 amino acids. The germline gives CDR1 SGHNT, CDR2 YYREEE (reference sequence). The V gene lost 4 bases and the J gene lost 0 bases, with 14 bases spanning the gap. The CDR3 bases are TGTGCCAGCAGCACCGATAGCGGTGCCTCCTACAATGAGCAGTTCTTC. Protein product: CASSTDSGASYNEQFF.

The CDR3 protein is CASSLAATGIQETQYF. CDR3 DNA: TGTGCCAGCAGCTTAGCAGCAACAGGGATCCAAGAGACCCAGTACTTC. The rearrangement uses TRBV11-2 and TRBJ2-5; perhaps TRBD1 as D (6 bases). CDR3 length: 16 residues. Trimming left V 1 base short and J 1 base short, with 13 bases between. Germline values: CDR1 SGHAT, CDR2 FQNNGV.

The CDR3, as DNA: TGTGCCAGCAGTGAGAGGGAGGGGGTCTCGTACGAGCAGTACTTC. It translates to CASSEREGVSYEQYF. V is TRBV25-1 and J is TRBJ2-7; possibly TRBD2 for D (7 bases). V was pared by 3 bases and J by 4 bases, with 16 bases between. CDR3 length: 15 amino acids. CDR1 MGHDK and CDR2 SYGVNS come from the germline V gene.

The J gene is TRBJ1-2, the V gene TRBV19, with a weak D call TRBD1 (6 bases). V lost 9 bases and J 3 bases, leaving 14 bases between the germline ends. Germline V gives CDR1 LNHDA, CDR2 SQIVND (reference sequence). This CDR3 is 13 amino acids long. The CDR3 DNA reads as TGTGCCAGCGCCCAGGGGAACCACTATGGCTACACCTTC. Translating gives CASAQGNHYGYTF. Using reference TRBV19 and TRBJ1-2 for the parts outside the CDR3, the full variable domain is DGGITQSPKYLFRKEGQNVTLSCEQNLNHDAMYWYRQDPGQGLRLIYYSQIVNDFQKGDIAEGYSVSREKKESFPLTVTSAQKNPTAFYLCASAQGNHYGYTFGSGTRLTVV.

The chain couples TRBV19 to TRBJ1-4, with 8 bases aligning to TRBD1. Germline V CDR1 and CDR2: LNHDA, SQIVND (reference sequence). This CDR3 comprises 18 residues. V gave up 0 bases and J gave up 1 base; unmatched junction bases: 7. The CDR3 sequence is CASSIDPDRDRTNEKLFF. The DNA of the CDR3 is TGTGCCAGTAGTATAGACCCGGACAGGGACAGAACTAATGAAAAACTGTTTTTT.

The J gene is TRBJ1-3, the V gene TRBV10-2, with D unresolved. Per the germline V gene, CDR1 is WSHSY and CDR2 is SAAADI. Trimming left V 6 bases short and J 4 bases short, with 13 bases between. This CDR3 has 14 amino acids. The CDR3 region is CASRSGGRGNTIYF. The CDR3 coding sequence is TGCGCCAGCAGATCCGGTGGGAGGGGAAACACCATATATTTT.

This sequence joins TRBV28 and TRBJ1-5; D is perhaps TRBD1 (5 bases). The germline CDR1 and CDR2 sequences are MDHEN and SYDVKM. This CDR3 is 14 amino acids long. The V gene lost 3 bases and the J gene lost 7 bases, with 13 bases spanning the gap. The CDR3 is CASSLRGEEQPQHF. CDR3 bases: TGTGCCAGCAGTTTGAGAGGGGAGGAACAGCCCCAGCATTTT.

This rearrangement joins TRBV6-4 to TRBJ2-3; 16 bases match TRBD2. The CDR3 runs 17 residues. Germline V gives CDR1 MRHNA, CDR2 SNTAGT. The ends lost 2 bases at V and 4 bases at J; junction bases unmatched: 3. The CDR3 is CASSDQGTSGGADTQYF. The DNA of the CDR3 is TGTGCCAGCAGTGACCAGGGGACTAGCGGGGGGGCAGATACGCAGTATTTT.

This chain uses TRBV6-1 with TRBJ2-7; 11 bases are a match to TRBD2. The CDR3 extends over 16 amino acids. The trim removed 4 bases at V and 6 bases at J, leaving 11 bases unmatched. The V gene's germline CDR1 is MNHNS and CDR2 SASEGT. Here the CDR3 reads CASSGLAGSQFSEQYF. CDR3 DNA: TGTGCCAGCAGTGGACTAGCGGGGAGCCAGTTCTCCGAGCAGTACTTC.

The V gene is TRBV4-1, the J gene TRBJ2-2; 9 bases fit TRBD2. This CDR3 is built from 16 residues. Germline V lookup: CDR1 MGHRA, CDR2 YSYEKL. The V and J ends lost 4 bases and 7 bases, in that order; junction bases with no gene match: 10. CDR3 coding DNA: TGCGCCAGCAGCCCCTTCGCGGGGGGGGCGGACGGGGAGCTGTTTTTT. Translation gives CASSPFAGGADGELFF.

This clone showed up just a few times. The chain is built from TRBV18 and TRBJ2-5, with D tentatively TRBD1 (6 bases). Germline CDR1 and CDR2: KGHSH and LQKENI. The CDR3 consists of 14 residues. V lost 3 bases and J 3 bases, leaving 11 bases between the germline ends. CDR3 in amino acids: CASSPGRGEETQYF. DNA of the CDR3: TGTGCCAGCTCACCGGGCAGGGGAGAAGAGACCCAGTACTTC.

The rearrangement joins TRBV19 to TRBJ1-6, with a tentative D call TRBD1 (5 bases). The germline V and J ends were trimmed by 3 bases and 7 bases, with 10 bases remaining between them. Per germline, CDR1 LNHDA and CDR2 SQIVND (reference sequence). CDR3 size: 14 residues. The CDR3 nucleotides read TGTGCCAGTAGTATCCGGCAGGGAAATTCACCCCTCCACTTT. Protein product: CASSIRQGNSPLHF.

This clone was seen only a few times. This chain links TRBV2 with TRBJ1-2; 11 nucleotides agree with TRBD1. The CDR3 consists of 16 residues. Germline V lookup: CDR1 SNHLY, CDR2 FYNNEI. V was clipped by 4 bases and J by 7 bases; unmatched bases: 11. The CDR3 DNA is TGTGCCAGCAGTGGTGGTGGACAGGGGGCCTTTAGTGGCTACACCTTC. Its protein is CASSGGGQGAFSGYTF.

A few counts support this clone. The V call is TRBV12-5, the J call TRBJ2-7, with 8 bases aligning to TRBD2. CDR1 is LGHNT, CDR2 FRNRAP, per germline. V gave up 4 bases and J gave up 5 bases; unmatched junction bases: 10. This CDR3 region has 15 residues. The CDR3 DNA is TGTGCTAGTGGTTCAGCATCCGGGACTAGAGACGAGCAGTACTTC. Protein: CASGSASGTRDEQYF.

The table lists this clone with many counts. The rearrangement links TRBV21-1 to TRBJ2-2; the tabulated D call, TRBD1, remains unverified against the DNA. TRBV21-1 represents a pseudogene. This CDR3 has 16 residues. CDR3 nucleotide sequence: TGTGCCAGCAGCAATCATCCGGGACAGGGACCCGGGGAGCTGTTTTTT. Protein product: CASSNHPGQGPGELFF.

The chain has TRBV5-5 and TRBJ2-5; 7 bases map to TRBD1. Germline V gives CDR1 SGHKS, CDR2 YYEKEE (reference sequence). Losses at the gene ends were 3 bases for V and 3 bases for J; bases not matched to a gene: 5. The CDR3 is made up of 14 amino acids. Here the CDR3 DNA reads TGTGCCAGCAGCTACGTACAGGGGAAAGAGACCCAGTACTTC. This translates into CASSYVQGKETQYF.

This rearrangement joins TRBV9 to TRBJ2-2; 9 nucleotides line up with TRBD1. The CDR3 sequence is 16 residues long. V trimming: 0 bases; J trimming: 0 bases; junction bases outside the gene matches: 0. Per germline, CDR1 SGDLS and CDR2 YYNGEE. CDR3 DNA sequence: TGTGCCAGCAGCGTAGGACAGGGGGCGAACACCGGGGAGCTGTTTTTT. The encoded protein is CASSVGQGANTGELFF.

This clone was detected a few times. The J gene is TRBJ2-7, the V gene TRBV5-4, with 9 bases aligning to TRBD2. The CDR3 totals 14 residues. The V and J ends lost 2 bases and 6 bases, in that order; junction bases with no gene match: 6. Germline lookup yields CDR1 SGHNT and CDR2 YYREEE (reference sequence). CDR3 region: CASSFLAGESEQYF. The CDR3 DNA follows: TGTGCCAGCAGCTTTTTAGCGGGGGAGAGCGAGCAGTACTTC.

CDR3 in amino acids: CASSLTGGAYGYTF. CDR3 bases: TGCGCCAGCAGCCTGACAGGGGGCGCCTATGGCTACACCTTC. The chain combines TRBV5-1 with TRBJ1-2, with 10 bases that match TRBD1. With V trimmed by 4 bases and J by 4 bases, 4 bases remained unmatched. This CDR3 spans 14 amino acids. Germline loops: CDR1 SGHRS, CDR2 YFSETQ.

This clone was seen a single time. V usage is TRBV2 and J usage is TRBJ2-3, with 9 bases aligning to TRBD1. CDR3 length: 10 residues. Germline lookup yields CDR1 SNHLY and CDR2 FYNNEI. V lost 8 bases and J lost 14; bases outside the gene matches: 5. This chain's CDR3 is CASLRQGGYF. CDR3 DNA: TGTGCCAGCCTAAGACAGGGGGGGTATTTT.

The chain uses TRBV9 and TRBJ1-1, with TRBD1 as a possible D gene (5 bases). The CDR3 spans 15 residues. Deletions cut 3 bases from V and 0 bases from J, with 12 bases between. From germline, CDR1 is SGDLS and CDR2 YYNGEE. The CDR3 DNA is TGTGCCAGCAGCGCACGACAGACCATGAACACTGAAGCTTTCTTT. Protein product: CASSARQTMNTEAFF.

V usage is TRBV12-5 and J usage is TRBJ2-2; the D gene is possibly TRBD1 (5 bases). The CDR3 is made up of 17 amino acids. Between the trimmed V and J ends, which lost 0 bases and 0 bases, there was a span of 11 bases. Germline V gene sequence: CDR1 LGHNT, CDR2 FRNRAP. CDR3 bases: TGTGCTAGTGGTTTGGTACTGTCAGGGTCGAACACCGGGGAGCTGTTTTTT. Translation gives CASGLVLSGSNTGELFF.

The genes are TRBV21-1 and TRBJ1-6; the table names TRBD1, a call not compared with the DNA. TRBV21-1 is reported as a pseudogene. The CDR3 extends over 18 amino acids. The chain's CDR3 is CASSQVEDSWFYNSPLHF. CDR3 DNA sequence: TGTGCCAGCAGTCAAGTGGAGGACAGCTGGTTCTATAATTCACCCCTCCACTTT.